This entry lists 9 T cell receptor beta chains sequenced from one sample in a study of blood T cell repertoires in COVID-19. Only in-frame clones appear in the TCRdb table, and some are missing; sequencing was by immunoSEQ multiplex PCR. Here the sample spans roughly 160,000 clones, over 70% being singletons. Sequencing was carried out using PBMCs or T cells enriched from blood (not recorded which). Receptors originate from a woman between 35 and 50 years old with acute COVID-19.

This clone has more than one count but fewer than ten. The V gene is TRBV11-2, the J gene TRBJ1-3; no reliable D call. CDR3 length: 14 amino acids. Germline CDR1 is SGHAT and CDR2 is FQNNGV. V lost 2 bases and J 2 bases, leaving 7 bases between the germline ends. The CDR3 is CASSLHIPGNTIYF. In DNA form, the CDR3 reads TGTGCCAGCAGCTTACACATACCTGGAAACACCATATATTTT.

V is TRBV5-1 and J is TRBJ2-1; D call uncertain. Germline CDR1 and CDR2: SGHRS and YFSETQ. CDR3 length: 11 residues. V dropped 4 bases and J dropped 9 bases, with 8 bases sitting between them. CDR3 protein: CASSLRLEQFF. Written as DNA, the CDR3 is TGCGCCAGCAGCCTGCGGCTTGAGCAGTTCTTC.

CDR3: CASSDSSSGVVNEQFF. The CDR3 DNA is TGTGCCAGCAGTGACTCGAGTAGCGGAGTGGTCAATGAGCAGTTCTTC. The rearrangement uses TRBV6-4 and TRBJ2-1; maybe TRBD2 (6 bases). Per the germline V gene, CDR1 is MRHNA and CDR2 is SNTAGT. CDR3 length: 16 residues. V lost 0 bases, J lost 6 bases, and 15 bases lay in between.

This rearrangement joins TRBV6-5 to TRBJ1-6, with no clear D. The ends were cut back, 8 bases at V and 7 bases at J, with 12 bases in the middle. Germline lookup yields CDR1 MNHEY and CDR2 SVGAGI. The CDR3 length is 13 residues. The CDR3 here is CASQREDNSPLHF. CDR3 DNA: TGTGCCAGCCAGCGGGAAGACAATTCACCCCTCCACTTT.

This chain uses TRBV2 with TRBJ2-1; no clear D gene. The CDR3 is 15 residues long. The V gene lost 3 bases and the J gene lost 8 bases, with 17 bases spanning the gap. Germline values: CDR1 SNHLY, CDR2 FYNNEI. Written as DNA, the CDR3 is TGTGCCAGCAGTGACAACACTCCGGGTGGCCATGAGCAGTTCTTC. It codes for CASSDNTPGGHEQFF.

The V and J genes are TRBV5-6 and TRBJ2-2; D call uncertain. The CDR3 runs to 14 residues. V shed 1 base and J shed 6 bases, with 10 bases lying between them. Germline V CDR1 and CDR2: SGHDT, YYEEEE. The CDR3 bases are TGTGCCAGCAGCTTGTTTAATCGTCCCGGGGAGCTGTTTTTT. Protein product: CASSLFNRPGELFF.

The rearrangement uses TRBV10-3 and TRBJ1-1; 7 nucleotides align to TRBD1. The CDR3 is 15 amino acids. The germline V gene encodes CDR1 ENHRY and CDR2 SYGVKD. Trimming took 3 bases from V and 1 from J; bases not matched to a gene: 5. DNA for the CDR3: TGTGCCATCAGTGAACTGCGGGACAGGAACACTGAAGCTTTCTTT. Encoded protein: CAISELRDRNTEAFF.

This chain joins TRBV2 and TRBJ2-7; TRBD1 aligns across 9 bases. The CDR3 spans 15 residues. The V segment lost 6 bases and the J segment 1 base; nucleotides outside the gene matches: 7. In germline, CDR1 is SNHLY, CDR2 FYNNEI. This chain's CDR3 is CASRPGQGSSYEQYF. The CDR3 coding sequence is TGTGCCAGCAGGCCGGGACAGGGCTCTTCCTACGAGCAGTACTTC.

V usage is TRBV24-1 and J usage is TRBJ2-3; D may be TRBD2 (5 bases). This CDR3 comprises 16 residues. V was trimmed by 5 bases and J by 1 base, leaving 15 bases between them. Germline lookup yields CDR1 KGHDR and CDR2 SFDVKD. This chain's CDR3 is CATSGSVGKRTDTQYF. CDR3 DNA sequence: TGTGCCACCAGTGGTTCGGTCGGGAAGCGCACAGATACGCAGTATTTT.